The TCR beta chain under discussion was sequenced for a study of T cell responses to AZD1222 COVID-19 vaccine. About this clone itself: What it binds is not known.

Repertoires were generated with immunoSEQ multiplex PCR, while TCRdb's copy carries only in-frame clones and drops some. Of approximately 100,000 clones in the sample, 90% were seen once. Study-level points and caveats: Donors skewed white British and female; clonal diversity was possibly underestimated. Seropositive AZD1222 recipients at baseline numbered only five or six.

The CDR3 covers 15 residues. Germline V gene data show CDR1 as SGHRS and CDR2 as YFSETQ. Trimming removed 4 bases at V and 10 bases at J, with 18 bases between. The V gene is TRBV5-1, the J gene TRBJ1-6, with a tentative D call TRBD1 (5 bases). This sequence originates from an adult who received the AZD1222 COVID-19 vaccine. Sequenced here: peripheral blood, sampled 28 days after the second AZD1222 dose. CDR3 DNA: TGCGCCAGCAGCCCCGTGCAGGGCGTGGGGTCACCCCTCCACTTT. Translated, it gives CASSPVQGVGSPLHF.